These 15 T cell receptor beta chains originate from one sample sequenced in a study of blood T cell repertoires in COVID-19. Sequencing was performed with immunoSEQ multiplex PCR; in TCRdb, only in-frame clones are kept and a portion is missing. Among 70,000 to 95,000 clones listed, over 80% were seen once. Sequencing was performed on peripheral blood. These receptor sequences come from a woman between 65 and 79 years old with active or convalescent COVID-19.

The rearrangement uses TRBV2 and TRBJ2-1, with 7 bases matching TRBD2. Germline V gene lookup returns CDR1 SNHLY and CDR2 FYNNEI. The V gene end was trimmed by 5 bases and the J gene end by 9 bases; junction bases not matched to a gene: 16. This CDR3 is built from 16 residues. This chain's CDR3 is CASSPRGSGEWGEQFF. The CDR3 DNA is TGTGCCAGCAGTCCCCGTGGGAGCGGGGAATGGGGTGAGCAGTTCTTC.

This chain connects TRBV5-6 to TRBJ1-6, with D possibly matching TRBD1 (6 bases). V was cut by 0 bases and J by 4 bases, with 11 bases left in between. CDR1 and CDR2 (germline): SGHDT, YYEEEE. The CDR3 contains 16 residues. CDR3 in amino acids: CASSLVGGGYNSPLHF. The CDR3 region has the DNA TGTGCCAGCAGCTTGGTAGGGGGTGGTTATAATTCACCCCTCCACTTT.

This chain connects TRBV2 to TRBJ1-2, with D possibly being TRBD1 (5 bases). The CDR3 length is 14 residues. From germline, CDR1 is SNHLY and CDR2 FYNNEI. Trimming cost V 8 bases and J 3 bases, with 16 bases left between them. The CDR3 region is CASGLGVLDYGYTF. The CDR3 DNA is TGTGCCAGCGGCCTAGGGGTTCTTGACTATGGCTACACCTTC. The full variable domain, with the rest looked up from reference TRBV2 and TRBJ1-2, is EPEVTQTPSHQVTQMGQEVILRCVPISNHLYFYWYRQILGQKVEFLVSFYNNEISEKSEIFDDQFSVERPDGSNFTLKIRSTKLEDSAMYFCASGLGVLDYGYTFGSGTRLTVV.

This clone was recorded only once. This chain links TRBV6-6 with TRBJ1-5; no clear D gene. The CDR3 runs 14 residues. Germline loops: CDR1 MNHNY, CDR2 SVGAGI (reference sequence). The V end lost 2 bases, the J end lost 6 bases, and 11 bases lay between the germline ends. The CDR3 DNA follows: TGTGCCAGCAGTTACGGAGGCTTTGGTCAGCCCCAGCATTTT. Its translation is CASSYGGFGQPQHF.

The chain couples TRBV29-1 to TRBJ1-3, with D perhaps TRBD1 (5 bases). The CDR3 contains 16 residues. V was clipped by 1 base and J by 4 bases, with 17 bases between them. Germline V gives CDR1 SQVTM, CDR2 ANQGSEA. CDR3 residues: CSVEAEGPSGGNTIYF. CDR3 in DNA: TGCAGCGTTGAAGCGGAGGGACCCTCGGGGGGAAACACCATATATTTT.

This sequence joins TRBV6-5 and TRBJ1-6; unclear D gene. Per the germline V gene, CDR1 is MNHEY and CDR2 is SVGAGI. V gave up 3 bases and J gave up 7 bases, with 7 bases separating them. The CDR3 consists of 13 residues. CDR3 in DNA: TGTGCCAGCAGTTATGAGTGGAATTCACCCCTCCACTTT. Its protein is CASSYEWNSPLHF.

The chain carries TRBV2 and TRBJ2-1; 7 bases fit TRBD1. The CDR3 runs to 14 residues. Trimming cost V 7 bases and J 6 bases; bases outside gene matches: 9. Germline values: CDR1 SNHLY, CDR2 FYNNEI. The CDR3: CASNAYRGGNEQFF. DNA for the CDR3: TGTGCCAGCAATGCTTACAGGGGCGGCAATGAGCAGTTCTTC.

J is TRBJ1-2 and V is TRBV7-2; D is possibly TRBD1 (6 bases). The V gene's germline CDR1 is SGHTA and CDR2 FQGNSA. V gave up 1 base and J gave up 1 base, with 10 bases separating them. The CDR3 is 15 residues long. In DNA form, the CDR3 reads TGTGCCAGCAGCTTAGTGGCAGGGGTTAACTATGGCTACACCTTC. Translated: CASSLVAGVNYGYTF.

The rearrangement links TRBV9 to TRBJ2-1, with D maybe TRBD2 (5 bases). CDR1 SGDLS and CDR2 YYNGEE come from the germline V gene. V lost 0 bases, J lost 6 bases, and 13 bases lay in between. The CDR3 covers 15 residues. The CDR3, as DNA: TGTGCCAGCAGCGTAGATGTGCGGACTCTCAATGAGCAGTTCTTC. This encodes CASSVDVRTLNEQFF.

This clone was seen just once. CDR3 bases: TGTGCCAGCAGTGAAAGGGCTAGCGGGGGGGCTGCTGAGCAGTTCTTC. This translates into CASSERASGGAAEQFF. The rearrangement joins TRBV2 to TRBJ2-1; 12 nucleotides align to TRBD2. Trimming at V came to 2 bases and at J to 9 bases, leaving 8 bases not matched to a gene. The germline gives CDR1 SNHLY, CDR2 FYNNEI. The CDR3 consists of 16 residues.

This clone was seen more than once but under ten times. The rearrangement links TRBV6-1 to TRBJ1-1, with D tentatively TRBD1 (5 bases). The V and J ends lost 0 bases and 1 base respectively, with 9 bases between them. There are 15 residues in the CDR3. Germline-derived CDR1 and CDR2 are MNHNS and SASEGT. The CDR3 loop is CASSEAWGGNTEAFF. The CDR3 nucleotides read TGTGCCAGCAGTGAAGCCTGGGGGGGGAACACTGAAGCTTTCTTT.

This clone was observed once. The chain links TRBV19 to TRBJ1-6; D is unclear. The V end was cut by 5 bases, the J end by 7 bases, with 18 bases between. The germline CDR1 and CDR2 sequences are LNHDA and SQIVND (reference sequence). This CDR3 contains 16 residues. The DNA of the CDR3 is TGTGCCAGTAGTCTTAATACCGGAGCTACAAATTCACCCCTCCACTTT. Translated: CASSLNTGATNSPLHF.

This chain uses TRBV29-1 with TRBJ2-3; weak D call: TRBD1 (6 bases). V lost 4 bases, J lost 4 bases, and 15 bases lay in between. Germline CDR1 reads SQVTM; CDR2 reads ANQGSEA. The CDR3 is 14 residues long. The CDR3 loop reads CSVARDNWADTQYF. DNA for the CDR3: TGCAGCGTTGCCCGGGACAACTGGGCAGATACGCAGTATTTT.

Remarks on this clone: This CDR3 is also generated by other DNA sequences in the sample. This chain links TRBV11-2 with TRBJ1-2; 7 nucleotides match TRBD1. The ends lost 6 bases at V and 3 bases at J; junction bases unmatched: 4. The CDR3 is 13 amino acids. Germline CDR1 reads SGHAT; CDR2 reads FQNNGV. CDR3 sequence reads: CASSARGDYGYTF. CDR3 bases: TGTGCCAGCAGTGCCAGGGGGGACTATGGCTACACCTTC.

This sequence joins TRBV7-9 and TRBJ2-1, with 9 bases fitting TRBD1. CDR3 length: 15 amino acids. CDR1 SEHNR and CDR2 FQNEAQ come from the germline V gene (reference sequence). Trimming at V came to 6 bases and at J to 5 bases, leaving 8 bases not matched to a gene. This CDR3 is CASRAGTGIDNEQFF. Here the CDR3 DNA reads TGTGCCAGCAGAGCCGGGACAGGGATCGACAATGAGCAGTTCTTC.